Following are 17 T cell receptor beta chains from one sample sequenced in a study of technical replicates of blood from several donors. Profiling relied on immunoSEQ multiplex PCR, and the TCRdb table lists in-frame clones only, not all of them. The sample has nearly 80,000 clones; 90% to 95% are singletons. The sequenced sample was T cells isolated from PBMCs. The receptors were gathered from a human donor in good health.

This sequence joins TRBV7-3 and TRBJ2-1; 14 bases agree with TRBD2. The CDR3 is made up of 14 amino acids. CDR1 and CDR2 (germline): SGHTA, FQGTGA. Losses at the gene ends were 5 bases for V and 9 bases for J; bases not matched to a gene: 3. The CDR3 reads CASSPGLAGVEQFF. CDR3 bases: TGTGCCAGCAGCCCGGGACTAGCGGGAGTTGAGCAGTTCTTC.

V usage is TRBV18 and J usage is TRBJ1-2, with 9 bases lining up with TRBD1. Looked up from germline, CDR1 is KGHSH and CDR2 is LQKENI. V gave up 2 bases and J gave up 8 bases; unmatched junction bases: 6. This CDR3 is built from 14 residues. The CDR3 coding sequence is TGTGCCAGCTCACCATTCACAGGGGGCGAGGGCTACACCTTC. Amino acids: CASSPFTGGEGYTF.

The chain combines TRBV5-8 with TRBJ1-5; 7 positions agree with TRBD1. The CDR3 runs 16 residues. Germline V gene sequence: CDR1 SGHTS, CDR2 YDEGEE. The junction had 6 bases not matched to a gene; V was cut back by 0 bases and J by 3 bases. CDR3 sequence (DNA): TGTGCCAGCAGCTTGGTTCAGGGGGTGGTCAATCAGCCCCAGCATTTT. It yields the protein CASSLVQGVVNQPQHF.

V is TRBV5-1 and J is TRBJ2-1; 9 bases line up with TRBD2. Trimming cost V 5 bases and J 1 base; bases outside gene matches: 10. The CDR3 consists of 17 residues. CDR1 and CDR2 (germline): SGHRS, YFSETQ. The CDR3 sequence: CASRPAGGPSSYNEQFF. In nucleotides, the CDR3 is TGCGCCAGCAGGCCCGCGGGAGGGCCCTCGTCCTACAATGAGCAGTTCTTC.

This chain links TRBV6-5 with TRBJ1-2, with D perhaps TRBD1 (6 bases). Trimming removed 5 bases from V and 2 bases from J, with 15 bases in between. This CDR3 is 15 amino acids long. The germline gives CDR1 MNHEY, CDR2 SVGAGI. The CDR3 reads CASSTGTSPNYGYTF. The CDR3 DNA reads as TGTGCCAGCAGTACCGGGACATCCCCCAACTATGGCTACACCTTC.

The genes are TRBV25-1 and TRBJ1-3; a weak D match, TRBD1 (6 bases). The CDR3 is made up of 17 amino acids. CDR1 MGHDK and CDR2 SYGVNS come from the germline V gene. V lost 4 bases and J 0 bases, leaving 16 bases between the germline ends. Here the CDR3 reads CASSGYRETFSGNTIYF. DNA of the CDR3: TGTGCCAGCAGTGGATACAGGGAAACCTTCTCTGGAAACACCATATATTTT. Full variable domain (missing parts from reference TRBV25-1 and TRBJ1-3): EADIYQTPRYLVIGTGKKITLECSQTMGHDKMYWYQQDPGMELHLIHYSYGVNSTEKGDLSSESTVSRIRTEHFPLTLESARPSHTSQYLCASSGYRETFSGNTIYFGEGSWLTVV.

The CDR3 loop reads CASSWGGSSYNEQFF. The DNA for the CDR3 is TGTGCCAGCAGTTGGGGCGGGAGCTCCTACAATGAGCAGTTCTTC. V and J are TRBV27 and TRBJ2-1; TRBD2 matches at 7 bases. This CDR3 region has 15 residues. Germline V gene lookup returns CDR1 MNHEY and CDR2 SMNVEV (reference sequence). V dropped 4 bases and J dropped 0; count of bases not matched to a gene: 3.

This clone was seen once. This chain uses TRBV7-8 with TRBJ2-2, with D maybe TRBD2 (6 bases). Germline loops: CDR1 SGHVS, CDR2 FQNEAQ. Trimming stripped 5 bases from V and 4 bases from J, with 14 bases between. The CDR3 contains 15 residues. The CDR3 here is CASSPRLDLTGELFF. The DNA for the CDR3 is TGTGCCAGCAGCCCCCGACTAGACCTCACCGGGGAGCTGTTTTTT. Supplemented by reference TRBV7-8 and TRBJ2-2, the full variable domain reads GAGVSQSPRYKVAKRGQDVALRCDPISGHVSLFWYQQALGQGPEFLTYFQNEAQLDKSGLPSDRFFAERPEGSVSTLKIQRTQQEDSAVYLCASSPRLDLTGELFFGEGSRLTVL.

V and J are TRBV4-1 and TRBJ2-7, with TRBD2 identical over 7 bases. The germline CDR1 and CDR2 sequences are MGHRA and YSYEKL. The CDR3 sequence is 16 residues long. With 5 bases clipped from V and 1 base from J, the junction kept 11 bases outside the gene matches. The CDR3 protein is CASSGGAGGGSYEQYF. The CDR3, as DNA: TGCGCCAGCAGCGGCGGGGCGGGCGGGGGATCCTACGAGCAGTACTTC.

The chain employs TRBV29-1 and TRBJ1-5; 10 positions match TRBD1. The length of the CDR3 is 13 residues. In germline, CDR1 is SQVTM, CDR2 ANQGSEA. J was trimmed by 1 base and V by 6 bases; bases with no gene match: 0. CDR3 sequence: CSVDRGSNQPQHF. Here the CDR3 DNA reads TGCAGCGTGGACAGGGGGAGCAATCAGCCCCAGCATTTT.

The rearrangement uses TRBV7-9 and TRBJ2-3, with a possible D match to TRBD2 (5 bases). Germline-derived CDR1 and CDR2 are SEHNR and FQNEAQ (reference sequence). There are 16 residues in the CDR3. Trimming took off 1 base at V and 1 base at J, with 12 bases between the two ends. The CDR3 DNA reads as TGTGCCAGCAGCTTAGGAGTGGGAGAGGGCACAGATACGCAGTATTTT. Residues: CASSLGVGEGTDTQYF.

The V call is TRBV4-3, the J call TRBJ2-3, with TRBD2 matching over 8 bases. Germline assignment: CDR1 LGHNA and CDR2 YSLEER. With 4 bases clipped from V and 2 bases from J, the junction kept 5 bases outside the gene matches. The CDR3 contains 15 residues. The CDR3 sequence: CASSRTSGPTDTQYF. The CDR3 DNA sequence: TGCGCCAGCAGCCGAACTAGCGGACCCACAGATACGCAGTATTTT.

The rearrangement joins TRBV6-1 to TRBJ1-2, with TRBD1 matching over 11 bases. From germline, CDR1 is MNHNS and CDR2 SASEGT. The V segment lost 6 bases and the J segment 7 bases; nucleotides outside the gene matches: 7. The CDR3 contains 14 residues. Written as DNA, the CDR3 is TGTGCCAGCAGCCGGGACAGGGGGACTATTGGCTACACCTTC. The encoded protein is CASSRDRGTIGYTF.

This sequence joins TRBV4-2 and TRBJ2-1, with TRBD2 matching over 8 bases. The CDR3 sequence is 17 residues long. The V gene's germline CDR1 is LGHNA and CDR2 YNFKEQ. The V and J ends lost 0 bases and 7 bases, in that order; junction bases with no gene match: 11. DNA of the CDR3: TGTGCCAGCAGCCAAGAGCTCGCGCGGGAGGTGGAGAATGAGCAGTTCTTC. This codes for CASSQELAREVENEQFF.

The chain uses TRBV6-6 and TRBJ1-5, with 8 bases identical to TRBD1. The CDR3 extends over 14 amino acids. Germline lookup yields CDR1 MNHNY and CDR2 SVGAGI (reference sequence). J was trimmed by 6 bases and V by 4 bases; bases with no gene match: 5. CDR3 in amino acids: CASSLSGGGQPQHF. DNA for the CDR3: TGTGCCAGCAGTTTGTCAGGGGGCGGTCAGCCCCAGCATTTT.

Only one count was recorded for this clone. This chain connects TRBV2 to TRBJ1-5; D gene ambiguous. Germline V gene sequence: CDR1 SNHLY, CDR2 FYNNEI. Deletions cut 8 bases from V and 3 bases from J, with 14 bases between. CDR3 length equals 14 residues. The CDR3 reads CASGEGGDNQPQHF. CDR3 bases: TGTGCCAGCGGAGAGGGCGGTGACAATCAGCCCCAGCATTTT.

The genes are TRBV2 and TRBJ2-1; TRBD2 agrees at 9 bases. The CDR3 covers 17 residues. V trimming: 6 bases; J trimming: 2 bases; junction bases outside the gene matches: 11. Germline V gene lookup returns CDR1 SNHLY and CDR2 FYNNEI. This chain's CDR3 is CASRELAGQNTYNEQFF. In nucleotides, the CDR3 is TGTGCCAGCAGGGAGCTAGCGGGACAGAATACCTACAATGAGCAGTTCTTC.